Below, 22 T cell receptor beta chains from the same sample are listed, as sequenced in a study of blood T cell repertoires in COVID-19. The table came from immunoSEQ multiplex PCR; TCRdb's copy has only in-frame clones and leaves some out. Here the sample spans just over 250,000 clones, 80% to 90% being singletons. The specimen sequenced was peripheral blood. The receptors originated from a woman between 65 and 79 years old with COVID-19, enrolled during active disease.

The V and J genes are TRBV6-5 and TRBJ2-1; D is unresolved. V lost 6 bases and J 7 bases, leaving 13 bases between the germline ends. Germline values: CDR1 MNHEY, CDR2 SVGAGI. CDR3 size: 13 residues. The CDR3 is CASRRTLRNEQFF. CDR3 nucleotides: TGTGCCAGCAGGAGAACCCTTCGAAATGAGCAGTTCTTC.

The chain combines TRBV27 with TRBJ1-5, with TRBD1 identical over 8 bases. V shed 7 bases and J 3 bases; nucleotides not matched to a gene: 11. From germline, CDR1 is MNHEY and CDR2 SMNVEV (reference sequence). This CDR3 has 16 residues. The CDR3 region is CASTITPTGANQPQHF. CDR3 DNA: TGTGCCAGCACCATAACCCCGACAGGGGCCAATCAGCCCCAGCATTTT.

The chain has TRBV5-6 and TRBJ2-3; 9 bases agree with TRBD2. Trimming took 5 bases from V and 1 from J; bases not matched to a gene: 11. This CDR3 spans 17 amino acids. CDR1 and CDR2 from the germline V gene are SGHDT and YYEEEE. The CDR3 DNA reads TGTGCCAGCAGACACGGGGGAGCGGGAGGAGGCACAGATACGCAGTATTTT. It specifies CASRHGGAGGGTDTQYF.

The chain links TRBV9 to TRBJ2-3, with 10 bases matching TRBD1. Germline CDR1 reads SGDLS; CDR2 reads YYNGEE. The CDR3 runs to 14 residues. V was clipped by 4 bases and J by 2 bases; unmatched bases: 1. CDR3 nucleotides: TGTGCCAGCAGCCGACAGGGGGCCACAGATACGCAGTATTTT. This codes for CASSRQGATDTQYF.

The rearrangement links TRBV30 to TRBJ1-5, with 8 bases lining up with TRBD1. J was trimmed by 4 bases and V by 2 bases; bases with no gene match: 7. The CDR3 is 15 amino acids. Looked up from germline, CDR1 is GTSNPN and CDR2 is SVGIG (reference sequence). The CDR3 loop is CAWSTYGQGNQPQHF. CDR3 DNA sequence: TGTGCCTGGAGTACTTACGGACAGGGAAATCAGCCCCAGCATTTT.

The genes are TRBV10-3 and TRBJ2-1; 7 nucleotides match TRBD2. With 4 bases clipped from V and 5 bases from J, the junction kept 5 bases outside the gene matches. Germline V gives CDR1 ENHRY, CDR2 SYGVKD. The CDR3 totals 14 residues. The CDR3 bases are TGTGCCATCAGTGGGAGCGGGACTCACAATGAGCAGTTCTTC. Amino acids: CAISGSGTHNEQFF.

J is TRBJ2-1 and V is TRBV5-1, with 9 bases matching TRBD2. The CDR3 contains 16 residues. Germline V gives CDR1 SGHRS, CDR2 YFSETQ. The J segment lost 3 bases and the V segment lost 0 bases, leaving 4 bases of the junction unmatched. CDR3 coding DNA: TGCGCCAGCAGCTTGGCGGCGGGAGGGCTCTACAATGAGCAGTTCTTC. Protein sequence: CASSLAAGGLYNEQFF. The full variable domain, completed using reference TRBV5-1 and TRBJ2-1, is KAGVTQTPRYLIKTRGQQVTLSCSPISGHRSVSWYQQTPGQGLQFLFEYFSETQRNKGNFPGRFSGRQFSNSRSEMNVSTLELGDSALYLCASSLAAGGLYNEQFFGPGTRLTVL.

The chain is built from TRBV18 and TRBJ2-1, with TRBD1 identical over 7 bases. The germline V gene encodes CDR1 KGHSH and CDR2 LQKENI. CDR3 length: 15 amino acids. The V and J ends lost 6 bases and 4 bases, in that order; junction bases with no gene match: 9. CDR3 DNA: TGTGCCAGCTCCCGGGGACAGTCCGTTTACAATGAGCAGTTCTTC. Protein product: CASSRGQSVYNEQFF.

The chain has TRBV9 and TRBJ2-3; D possibly corresponds to TRBD2 (5 bases). The CDR3 loop spans 16 amino acids. The V and J ends lost 0 bases and 2 bases respectively, with 13 bases between them. CDR1 is SGDLS and CDR2 is YYNGEE in the germline V gene. CDR3 residues: CASSVVSGSNTDTQYF. The CDR3 bases are TGTGCCAGCAGCGTAGTGAGCGGTTCTAACACAGATACGCAGTATTTT. Full variable domain (remainder filled in from reference TRBV9 and TRBJ2-3): DSGVTQTPKHLITATGQRVTLRCSPRSGDLSVYWYQQSLDQGLQFLIQYYNGEERAKGNILERFSAQQFPDLHSELNLSSLELGDSALYFCASSVVSGSNTDTQYFGPGTRLTVL.

V usage is TRBV2 and J usage is TRBJ2-3; perhaps TRBD1 as D (6 bases). V lost 6 bases and J lost 4, with 14 bases in between. This CDR3 is built from 14 residues. Looked up from germline, CDR1 is SNHLY and CDR2 is FYNNEI. CDR3 amino acids: CASRVTRQADTQYF. CDR3 DNA: TGTGCCAGCAGGGTAACAAGACAGGCAGATACGCAGTATTTT.

This chain connects TRBV24-1 to TRBJ2-3; TRBD1 aligns across 8 bases. The CDR3 runs 16 residues. Trimming took 5 bases from V and 2 from J; bases not matched to a gene: 8. Per the germline V gene, CDR1 is KGHDR and CDR2 is SFDVKD. The CDR3 DNA follows: TGTGCCACCAGTGGCTTGAAGACAGGGGACACAGATACGCAGTATTTT. Translated: CATSGLKTGDTDTQYF.

The count of this clone is one. The V gene is TRBV3-1 (or the pseudogene TRBV3-2), the J gene TRBJ1-2, with D perhaps matching TRBD1 (6 bases). CDR3 length: 15 residues. V shed 4 bases and J shed 4 bases, with 16 bases lying between them. Germline lookup yields CDR1 LGHDT and CDR2 YNNKEL (reference sequence). CDR3 sequence (DNA): TGTGCCAGCAGCCTTCAACAGGGAGAGGTCTATGGCTACACCTTC. Protein: CASSLQQGEVYGYTF.

This clone has a single count. This chain joins TRBV5-4 and TRBJ1-3, with D unclear. Germline CDR1 and CDR2: SGHNT and YYREEE (reference sequence). The length of the CDR3 is 16 residues. Trimming removed 3 bases at V and 0 bases at J, with 13 bases between. CDR3 bases: TGTGCCAGCAGCTCAGATACAACCGTCTCTGGAAACACCATATATTTT. Protein sequence: CASSSDTTVSGNTIYF.

As to this clone: Distinct nucleotide sequences in the sample also encode this CDR3. This chain uses TRBV20-1 with TRBJ2-7; a weak D match, TRBD2 (6 bases). Germline loops: CDR1 DFQATT, CDR2 SNEGSKA (reference sequence). The CDR3 has 11 amino acids. Between the trimmed V and J ends, which lost 8 bases and 6 bases, there was a span of 14 bases. The CDR3 coding sequence is TGCAGTACACGGCTAGCGTTCGAGCAGTACTTC. Translating it yields CSTRLAFEQYF.

The CDR3 DNA sequence: TGTGCCAGTAGGAAGCCGGGGCTAGCGGGAGAAACCGGGGAGCTGTTTTTT. Translation gives CASRKPGLAGETGELFF. V and J are TRBV19 and TRBJ2-2; 10 bases fit TRBD2. Germline V gene lookup returns CDR1 LNHDA and CDR2 SQIVND (reference sequence). The length of the CDR3 is 17 residues. Trimming removed 6 bases from V and 5 bases from J; junction bases left unmatched: 12.

The chain carries TRBV4-1 and TRBJ1-5, with D possibly matching TRBD1 (5 bases). The V end was cut by 3 bases, the J end by 2 bases, with 14 bases between. The length of the CDR3 is 16 residues. From germline, CDR1 is MGHRA and CDR2 YSYEKL. CDR3: CASSQADGAGNQPQHF. CDR3 coding DNA: TGCGCCAGCAGCCAGGCAGATGGGGCAGGCAATCAGCCCCAGCATTTT.

The chain carries TRBV6-6 and TRBJ2-7; TRBD2 aligns across 13 bases. The CDR3 has 13 residues. The ends lost 7 bases at V and 7 bases at J; junction bases unmatched: 4. Germline V gene data show CDR1 as MNHNY and CDR2 as SVGAGI (reference sequence). This CDR3 is CASIPGLAGEQYF. The CDR3, as DNA: TGTGCCAGCATCCCGGGACTAGCGGGAGAGCAGTACTTC.

This chain links TRBV11-2 with TRBJ1-5, with 7 nucleotides matching TRBD1. The ends lost 5 bases at V and 1 base at J; junction bases unmatched: 5. Germline V gives CDR1 SGHAT, CDR2 FQNNGV. The CDR3 runs 15 residues. CDR3 nucleotides: TGTGCCAGCAGCCGGGACAGCGAAAGCAATCAGCCCCAGCATTTT. It encodes CASSRDSESNQPQHF.

Only a few counts were recorded for this clone. The chain employs TRBV11-2 and TRBJ2-7; a weak D match, TRBD2 (5 bases). V was clipped by 4 bases and J by 3 bases, with 10 bases between them. The CDR3 is made up of 13 amino acids. Germline CDR1 reads SGHAT; CDR2 reads FQNNGV. The CDR3 spells CASSYRGDYEQYF. CDR3 DNA sequence: TGTGCCAGCAGCTACCGGGGAGACTACGAGCAGTACTTC.

The CDR3 nucleotides read TGTGCCAGCAGTCCGAATAGCTACGAGCAGTACTTC. Its translation is CASSPNSYEQYF. V is TRBV12-3 or TRBV12-4 and J is TRBJ2-7; D not certain. Trimming removed 5 bases from V and 3 bases from J, with 8 bases in between. This CDR3 spans 12 amino acids.

The chain joins TRBV7-3 to TRBJ1-6; TRBD1 might be the D (5 bases). Germline V gene sequence: CDR1 SGHTA, CDR2 FQGTGA. V lost 0 bases to trimming and J lost 5 bases, with 8 bases between them. The CDR3 loop spans 15 amino acids. CDR3 coding DNA: TGTGCCAGCAGCTTAACGGGACTGGATAATTCACCCCTCCACTTT. It is translated as CASSLTGLDNSPLHF. Complete variable domain (other parts from reference TRBV7-3 and TRBJ1-6): GAGVSQTPSNKVTEKGKYVELRCDPISGHTALYWYRQSLGQGPEFLIYFQGTGAADDSGLPNDRFFAVRPEGSVSTLKIQRTERGDSAVYLCASSLTGLDNSPLHFGNGTRLTVT.

In DNA form, the CDR3 reads TGTGCCAGCAGCCGTAGTCTGAGCGAGCAGTACTTC. It codes for CASSRSLSEQYF. The rearrangement uses TRBV12-3 or TRBV12-4 and TRBJ2-7, with unresolved D. V dropped 6 bases and J dropped 6 bases, with 12 bases sitting between them. CDR3 size: 12 residues.